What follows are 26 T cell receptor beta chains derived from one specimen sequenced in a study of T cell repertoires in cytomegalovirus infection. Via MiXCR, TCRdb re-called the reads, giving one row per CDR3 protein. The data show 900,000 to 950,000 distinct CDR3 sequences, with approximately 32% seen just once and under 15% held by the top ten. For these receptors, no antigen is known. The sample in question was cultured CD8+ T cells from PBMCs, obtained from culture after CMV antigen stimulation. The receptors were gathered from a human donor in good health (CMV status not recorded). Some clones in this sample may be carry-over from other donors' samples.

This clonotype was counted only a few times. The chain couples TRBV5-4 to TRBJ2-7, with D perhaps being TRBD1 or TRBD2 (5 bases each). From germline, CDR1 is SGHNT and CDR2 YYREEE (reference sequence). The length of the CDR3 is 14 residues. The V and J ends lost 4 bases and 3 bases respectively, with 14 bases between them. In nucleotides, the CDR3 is TGTGCCAGCAGCGGGGACGGAAACTACTACGAGCAGTACTTC. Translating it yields CASSGDGNYYEQYF.

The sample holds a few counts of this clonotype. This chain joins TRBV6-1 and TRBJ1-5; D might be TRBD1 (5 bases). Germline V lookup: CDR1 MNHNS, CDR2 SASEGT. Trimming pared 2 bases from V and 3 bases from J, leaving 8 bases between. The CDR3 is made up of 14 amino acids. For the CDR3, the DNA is TGTGCCAGCAGTGAATGGGGGGACAATCAGCCCCAGCATTTT. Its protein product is CASSEWGDNQPQHF.

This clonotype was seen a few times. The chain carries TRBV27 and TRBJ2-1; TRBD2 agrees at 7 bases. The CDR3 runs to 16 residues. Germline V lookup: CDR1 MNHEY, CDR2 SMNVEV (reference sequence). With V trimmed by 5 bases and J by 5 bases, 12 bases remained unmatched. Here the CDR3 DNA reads TGTGCCAGCAGTCCGTCTTCAGCGGGGACCCACAATGAGCAGTTCTTC. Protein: CASSPSSAGTHNEQFF.

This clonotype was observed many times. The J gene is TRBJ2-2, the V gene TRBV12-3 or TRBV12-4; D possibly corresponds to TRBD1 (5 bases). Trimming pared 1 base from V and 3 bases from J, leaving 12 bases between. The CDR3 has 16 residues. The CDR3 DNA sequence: TGTGCCAGCAGTTTAGTGGCAGGGAAGGACACCGGGGAGCTGTTTTTT. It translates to CASSLVAGKDTGELFF.

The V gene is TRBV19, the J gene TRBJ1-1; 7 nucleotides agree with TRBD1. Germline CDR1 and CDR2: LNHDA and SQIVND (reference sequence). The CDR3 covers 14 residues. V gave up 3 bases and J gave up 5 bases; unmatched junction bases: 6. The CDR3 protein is CASSIGGGQTEAFF. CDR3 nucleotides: TGTGCCAGTAGTATCGGAGGGGGACAGACTGAAGCTTTCTTT.

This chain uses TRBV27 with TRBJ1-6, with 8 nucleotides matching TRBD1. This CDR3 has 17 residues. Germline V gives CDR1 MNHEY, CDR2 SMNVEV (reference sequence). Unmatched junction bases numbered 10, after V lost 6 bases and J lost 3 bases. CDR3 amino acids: CASSSGQGQYYNSPLHF. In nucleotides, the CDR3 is TGTGCCAGCAGCTCTGGACAGGGCCAATACTATAATTCACCCCTCCACTTT.

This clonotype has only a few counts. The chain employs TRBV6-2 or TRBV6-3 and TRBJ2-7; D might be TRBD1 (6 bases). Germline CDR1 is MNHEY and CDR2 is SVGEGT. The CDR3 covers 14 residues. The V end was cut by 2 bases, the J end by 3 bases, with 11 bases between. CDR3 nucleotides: TGTGCCAGCAGTTACGCAGGGGTATACTACGAGCAGTACGTC. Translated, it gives CASSYAGVYYEQYV.

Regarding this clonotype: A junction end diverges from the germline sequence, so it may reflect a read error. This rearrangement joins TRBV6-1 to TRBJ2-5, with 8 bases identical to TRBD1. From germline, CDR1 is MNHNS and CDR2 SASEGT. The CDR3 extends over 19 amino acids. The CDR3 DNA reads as TGTGCCAGCAGTGAGCGACAGGGGATCTCACCCGGGGGCCAAGAGACCCAGCACTTC. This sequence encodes CASSERQGISPGGQETQHF.

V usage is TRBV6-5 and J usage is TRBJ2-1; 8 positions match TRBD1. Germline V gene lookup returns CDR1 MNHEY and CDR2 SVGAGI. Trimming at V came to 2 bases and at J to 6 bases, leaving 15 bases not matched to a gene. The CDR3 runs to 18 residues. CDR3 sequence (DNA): TGTGCCAGCAGTTACGACACTGACAGGGGACTTATGGGCAATGAGCAGTTCTTC. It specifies CASSYDTDRGLMGNEQFF.

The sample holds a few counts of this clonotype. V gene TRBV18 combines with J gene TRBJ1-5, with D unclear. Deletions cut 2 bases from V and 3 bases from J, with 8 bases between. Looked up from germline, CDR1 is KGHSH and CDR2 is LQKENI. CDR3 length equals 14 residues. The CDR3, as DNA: TGTGCCAGCTCACCAGGGAAGTACAATCAGCCCCAGCATTTT. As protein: CASSPGKYNQPQHF. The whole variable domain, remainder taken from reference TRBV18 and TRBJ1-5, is NAGVMQNPRHLVRRRGQEARLRCSPMKGHSHVYWYRQLPEEGLKFMVYLQKENIIDESGMPKERFSAEFPKEGPSILRIQQVVRGDSAAYFCASSPGKYNQPQHFGDGTRLSIL.

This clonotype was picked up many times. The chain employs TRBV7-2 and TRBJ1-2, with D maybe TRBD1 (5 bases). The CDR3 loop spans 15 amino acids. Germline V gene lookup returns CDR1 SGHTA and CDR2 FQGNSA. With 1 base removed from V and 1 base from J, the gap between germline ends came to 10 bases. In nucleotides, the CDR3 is TGTGCCAGCAGCTTAGGACAGACAAGTAACTATGGCTACACCTTC. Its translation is CASSLGQTSNYGYTF.

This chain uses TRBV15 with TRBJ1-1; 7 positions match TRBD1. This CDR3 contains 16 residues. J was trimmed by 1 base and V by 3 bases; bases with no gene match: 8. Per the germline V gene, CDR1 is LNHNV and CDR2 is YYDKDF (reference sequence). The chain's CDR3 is CATSRETGFGNTEAFF. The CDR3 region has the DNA TGTGCCACCAGCAGGGAGACAGGGTTCGGGAACACTGAAGCTTTCTTT.

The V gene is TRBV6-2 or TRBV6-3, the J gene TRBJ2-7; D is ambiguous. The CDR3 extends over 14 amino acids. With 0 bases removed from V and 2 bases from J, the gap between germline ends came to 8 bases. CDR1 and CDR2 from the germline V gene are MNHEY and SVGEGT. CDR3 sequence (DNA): TGTGCCAGCAGTTACTCAACGCAGACCTACGAGCAGTACGTC. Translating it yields CASSYSTQTYEQYV.

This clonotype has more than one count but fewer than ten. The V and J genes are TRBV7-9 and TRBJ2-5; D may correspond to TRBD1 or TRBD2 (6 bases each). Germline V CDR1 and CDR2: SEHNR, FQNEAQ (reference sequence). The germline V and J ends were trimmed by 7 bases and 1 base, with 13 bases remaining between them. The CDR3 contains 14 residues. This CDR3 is CASTGGGGQETQYF. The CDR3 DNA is TGTGCCAGCACCGGGGGCGGCGGCCAAGAGACCCAGTACTTC.

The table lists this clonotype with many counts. CDR3 loop: CASSYGEKLFF. For the CDR3, the DNA is TGTGCCAGCAGTTACGGCGAAAAACTGTTTTTT. The chain recombines TRBV6-5 with TRBJ1-4; D remains ambiguous. Between the trimmed V and J ends, which lost 2 bases and 8 bases, there was a span of 3 bases. CDR3 length: 11 amino acids. Germline V lookup: CDR1 MNHEY, CDR2 SVGAGI.

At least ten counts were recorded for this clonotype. CDR3 DNA sequence: TGTGCCAGCAGCGACGCGGGACTAGCGGGGGAGACCCAGTACTTC. Amino acid sequence: CASSDAGLAGETQYF. The V gene is TRBV7-9, the J gene TRBJ2-5; 13 bases are shared with TRBD2. With V trimmed by 5 bases and J by 5 bases, 5 bases remained unmatched. This CDR3 has 15 amino acids. Germline V lookup: CDR1 SEHNR, CDR2 FQNEAQ (reference sequence).

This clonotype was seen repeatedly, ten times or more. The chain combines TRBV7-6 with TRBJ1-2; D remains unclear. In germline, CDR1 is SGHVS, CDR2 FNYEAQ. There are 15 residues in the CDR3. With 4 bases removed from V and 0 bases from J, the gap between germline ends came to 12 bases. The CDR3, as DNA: TGTGCCAGCAGCTCAGGTCCAGAAGCTAACTATGGCTACACCTTC. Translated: CASSSGPEANYGYTF.

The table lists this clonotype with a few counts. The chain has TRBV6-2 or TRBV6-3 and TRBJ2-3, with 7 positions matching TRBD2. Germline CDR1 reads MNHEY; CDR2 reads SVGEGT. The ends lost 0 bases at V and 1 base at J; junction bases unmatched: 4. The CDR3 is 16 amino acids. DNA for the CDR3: TGTGCCAGCAGTTACTCACGGGGGGAAGGCACAGATACGCAGTATTTT. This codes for CASSYSRGEGTDTQYF.

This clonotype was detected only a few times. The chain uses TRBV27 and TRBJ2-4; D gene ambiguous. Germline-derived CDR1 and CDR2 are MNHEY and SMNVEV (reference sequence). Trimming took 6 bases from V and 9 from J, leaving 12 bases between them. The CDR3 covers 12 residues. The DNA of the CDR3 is TGTGCCAGCAGCGGCCCTAAAGCCATTCAGTACTTC. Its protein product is CASSGPKAIQYF.

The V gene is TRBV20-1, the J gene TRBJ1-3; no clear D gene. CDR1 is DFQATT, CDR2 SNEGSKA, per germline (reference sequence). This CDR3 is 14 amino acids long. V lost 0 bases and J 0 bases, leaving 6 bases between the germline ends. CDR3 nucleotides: TGCAGTGCTAGAGAACTGAGCTCTGGAAACACCATATATTTT. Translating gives CSARELSSGNTIYF.

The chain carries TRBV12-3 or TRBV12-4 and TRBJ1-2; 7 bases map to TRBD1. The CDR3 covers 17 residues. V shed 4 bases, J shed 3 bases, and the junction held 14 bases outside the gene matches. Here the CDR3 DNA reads TGTGCCAGCAGTTCAGATGACAGGGTTGGCTTAGACTATGGCTACACCTTC. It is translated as CASSSDDRVGLDYGYTF.

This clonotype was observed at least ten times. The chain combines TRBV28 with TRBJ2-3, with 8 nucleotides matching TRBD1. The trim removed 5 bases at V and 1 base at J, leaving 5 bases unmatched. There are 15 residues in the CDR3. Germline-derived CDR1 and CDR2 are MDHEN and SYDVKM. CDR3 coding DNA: TGTGCCAGCAGTCACCGGACAGGGCGCACAGATACGCAGTATTTT. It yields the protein CASSHRTGRTDTQYF.

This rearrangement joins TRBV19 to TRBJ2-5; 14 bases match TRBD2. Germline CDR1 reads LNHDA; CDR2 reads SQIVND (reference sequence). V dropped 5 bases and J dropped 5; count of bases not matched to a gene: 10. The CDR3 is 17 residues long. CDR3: CASSPEGLAGAAETQYF. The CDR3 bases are TGTGCCAGTAGTCCAGAGGGACTAGCGGGGGCGGCGGAGACCCAGTACTTC.

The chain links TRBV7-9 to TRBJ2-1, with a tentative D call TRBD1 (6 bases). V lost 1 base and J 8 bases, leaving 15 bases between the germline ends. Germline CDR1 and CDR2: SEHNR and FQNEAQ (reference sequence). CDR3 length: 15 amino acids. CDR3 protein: CASSLDRVGIYEQFF. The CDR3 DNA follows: TGTGCCAGCAGCTTAGACAGGGTGGGAATCTATGAGCAGTTCTTC.

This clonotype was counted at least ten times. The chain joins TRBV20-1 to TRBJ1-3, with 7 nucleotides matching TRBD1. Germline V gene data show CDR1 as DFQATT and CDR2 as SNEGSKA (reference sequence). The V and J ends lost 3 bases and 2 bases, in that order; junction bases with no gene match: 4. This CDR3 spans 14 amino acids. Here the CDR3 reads CSASPTGAGNTIYF. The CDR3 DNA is TGCAGTGCTAGCCCCACAGGGGCTGGAAACACCATATATTTT.

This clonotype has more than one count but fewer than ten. CDR3 in amino acids: CASSWVSGGNTEAFF. CDR3 sequence (DNA): TGCGCCAGCAGCTGGGTTTCCGGGGGAAACACTGAAGCTTTCTTT. The chain carries TRBV4-1 and TRBJ1-1; tentative D call: TRBD1 (5 bases). CDR1 is MGHRA, CDR2 YSYEKL, per germline. Deletions cut 5 bases from V and 2 bases from J, with 15 bases between. The length of the CDR3 is 15 residues.